The 32 T cell receptor beta chains below were found in one sample sequenced in a study of T cells after yellow fever vaccination. TCRdb re-derived calls from the 5' RACE reads in MiXCR, one entry per CDR3 protein. The data contain hundreds of thousands of distinct CDR3 sequences, under 20% of them seen just once; the ten biggest clones take up roughly a sixth. The specimen comprised PBMCs, sampled before the yellow fever booster vaccination. These receptors were collected from a young man who received the YFV17D yellow fever vaccine.

This chain uses TRBV5-1 with TRBJ1-1; D not resolved. Trimming shortened V by 2 bases and J by 9 bases, and 8 bases separated the two germline ends. This CDR3 has 11 amino acids. Germline V gives CDR1 SGHRS, CDR2 YFSETQ. This chain's CDR3 is CASSLGFQAFF. As DNA, the CDR3 is TGCGCCAGCAGCTTAGGGTTCCAAGCTTTCTTT.

A word on this clonotype: A much larger clonotype is one base distant, so this may be a read error. V is TRBV7-2 and J is TRBJ1-5; tentatively, D is TRBD1 (5 bases). Germline values: CDR1 SGHTA, CDR2 FQGNSA. The CDR3 has 13 amino acids. CDR3 residues: CASSFGANQHQHF. The CDR3 region has the DNA TGTGCCAGCAGCTTTGGGGCAAATCAGCACCAGCATTTT.

This chain links TRBV27 with TRBJ2-7; 7 nucleotides line up with TRBD1. The germline V gene has CDR1 MNHEY and CDR2 SMNVEV (reference sequence). The CDR3 covers 14 residues. V lost 6 bases, J lost 4 bases, and 9 bases stayed unmatched. The CDR3 loop is CASSYGTDLYEQYF. The DNA of the CDR3 is TGTGCCAGCAGCTACGGGACAGATCTGTACGAGCAGTACTTC.

This clonotype was counted only a few times. The CDR3 spells CASSASGSTEAFF. The DNA of the CDR3 is TGTGCCAGCAGTGCATCTGGGAGCACTGAAGCTTTCTTT. The genes are TRBV6-5 and TRBJ1-1; D ambiguous. V lost 5 bases to trimming and J lost 4 bases, with 11 bases between them. The CDR3 consists of 13 residues. CDR1 MNHEY and CDR2 SVGAGI come from the germline V gene.

This sequence joins TRBV12-3 or TRBV12-4 and TRBJ2-7, with 9 bases that match TRBD1. The CDR3 length is 16 residues. After removal of 6 bases from V and 0 bases from J, the junction contained 9 bases not matched to a gene. CDR3 region: CASSSEGTGYSYEQYF. Here the CDR3 DNA reads TGTGCCAGCAGCTCAGAGGGGACAGGGTACTCCTACGAGCAGTACTTC.

The chain recombines TRBV12-3 or TRBV12-4 with TRBJ1-1; D possibly corresponds to TRBD1 (6 bases). The CDR3 spans 13 residues. The germline V and J ends were trimmed by 6 bases and 1 base, with 9 bases remaining between them. The CDR3 nucleotides read TGTGCCAGCAGGTGGACAGCGAACACTGAAGCTTTCTTT. It codes for CASRWTANTEAFF.

This clonotype was observed a handful of times. The chain combines TRBV5-1 with TRBJ2-7; TRBD1 matches 7 bases. V lost 2 bases, J lost 4 bases, and 18 bases stayed unmatched. This CDR3 has 18 amino acids. From germline, CDR1 is SGHRS and CDR2 YFSETQ. This chain's CDR3 is CASSFFPYSPGQIYEQYF. CDR3 nucleotides: TGCGCCAGCAGCTTCTTTCCCTACTCTCCGGGACAGATATACGAGCAGTACTTC.

The table lists this clonotype with a few counts. This rearrangement joins TRBV6-2 or TRBV6-3 to TRBJ2-2; tentative D call: TRBD2 (5 bases). V lost 6 bases and J 4 bases, leaving 12 bases between the germline ends. This CDR3 has 14 residues. Looked up from germline, CDR1 is MNHEY and CDR2 is SVGEGT. The CDR3 spells CASSRRETTGELFF. CDR3 DNA sequence: TGTGCCAGCAGCCGCCGGGAAACCACCGGGGAGCTGTTTTTT.

The gene calls are TRBV7-3 and TRBJ1-3; no firm D call. Between the trimmed V and J ends, which lost 3 bases and 8 bases, there was a span of 11 bases. Germline CDR1 and CDR2: SGHTA and FQGTGA. The CDR3 is made up of 13 amino acids. In DNA form, the CDR3 reads TGTGCCAGCAGCTTGACGACCGGGGACACCATATATTTT. This sequence encodes CASSLTTGDTIYF.

The genes are TRBV24-1 and TRBJ2-7, with 9 bases aligning to TRBD2. The CDR3 has 15 amino acids. Trimming removed 3 bases from V and 6 bases from J; junction bases left unmatched: 8. From germline, CDR1 is KGHDR and CDR2 SFDVKD. In nucleotides, the CDR3 is TGTGCCACCAGTGATCCCGGACGAGCGGGGGGCGAGCAGTACTTC. It yields the protein CATSDPGRAGGEQYF.

V gene TRBV4-3 combines with J gene TRBJ2-7; no clear D. Germline loops: CDR1 LGHNA, CDR2 YSLEER. This CDR3 contains 16 residues. Trimming cost V 0 bases and J 2 bases, with 14 bases left between them. The CDR3 spells CASSQEVRLPTYEQYF. The CDR3 bases are TGCGCCAGCAGCCAAGAGGTCCGCTTACCCACCTACGAGCAGTACTTC.

V is TRBV20-1 and J is TRBJ2-6; no clear D gene. CDR1 and CDR2 from the germline V gene are DFQATT and SNEGSKA (reference sequence). V lost 6 bases and J 2 bases, leaving 8 bases between the germline ends. The CDR3 contains 13 residues. CDR3 nucleotides: TGCAGTGCGACAATGGCTGGGGCCAACGTCCTGACTTTC. It translates to CSATMAGANVLTF.

The rearrangement joins TRBV4-1 to TRBJ2-2, with no clear D. This CDR3 has 14 amino acids. The germline V gene encodes CDR1 MGHRA and CDR2 YSYEKL. V was clipped by 0 bases and J by 7 bases, with 9 bases between them. As DNA, the CDR3 is TGCGCCAGCAGCCAAGATCGGAACGGCGGGGAGCTGTTTTTT. Protein sequence: CASSQDRNGGELFF.

This clonotype came up a few times. The chain uses TRBV5-6 and TRBJ2-1; D gene uncertain. There are 11 residues in the CDR3. The germline CDR1 and CDR2 sequences are SGHDT and YYEEEE. Between the trimmed V and J ends, which lost 1 base and 8 bases, there was a span of 4 bases. In DNA form, the CDR3 reads TGTGCCAGCAGCTTGTTTGATGAGCAGTTCTTC. This encodes CASSLFDEQFF.

This clonotype was picked up a small number of times. J is TRBJ2-5 and V is TRBV12-3 or TRBV12-4; 11 bases align to TRBD2. This CDR3 has 16 amino acids. Germline trimming cut 1 base from V and 2 bases from J; bases unmatched to any gene: 3. The CDR3 DNA reads TGTGCCAGCAGTTTAGTACTAGCGGGAGTGCAAGAGACCCAGTACTTC. Amino acid sequence: CASSLVLAGVQETQYF.

The table lists this clonotype with many counts. DNA for the CDR3: TGTGCCAGCAGACTTAAGTTGACGTCCCAAGAGACCCAGTACTTC. This codes for CASRLKLTSQETQYF. The rearrangement links TRBV6-6 to TRBJ2-5; D gene ambiguous. The CDR3 is made up of 15 amino acids. The germline CDR1 and CDR2 sequences are MNHNY and SVGAGI (reference sequence). Trimming stripped 6 bases from V and 1 base from J, with 15 bases between.

The chain recombines TRBV5-6 with TRBJ2-5; 11 positions agree with TRBD2. The CDR3 is 15 residues long. Trimming at V came to 4 bases and at J to 4 bases, leaving 6 bases not matched to a gene. Looked up from germline, CDR1 is SGHDT and CDR2 is YYEEEE. For the CDR3, the DNA is TGTGCCAGCAGCCGGGCAGGGACTAGCGGAGAGACCCAGTACTTC. Translating gives CASSRAGTSGETQYF.

In its sample, this clonotype was seen many times. V is TRBV7-7 and J is TRBJ2-2; 8 positions match TRBD1. CDR1 is SSHAT and CDR2 is FNYEAQ in the germline V gene (reference sequence). J lost 5 bases, V lost 2 bases, and 4 bases had no gene match. This CDR3 region has 15 residues. The CDR3 region is CASSLKTGVTGELFF. Written as DNA, the CDR3 is TGTGCCAGCAGCTTAAAGACAGGGGTGACCGGGGAGCTGTTTTTT.

This clonotype was observed a handful of times. The chain recombines TRBV18 with TRBJ2-1; D may be TRBD2 (5 bases). Trimming removed 2 bases at V and 6 bases at J, with 11 bases between. CDR1 is KGHSH and CDR2 is LQKENI in the germline V gene. The CDR3 has 14 residues. The CDR3 reads CASSPILGFNEQFF. The CDR3 DNA reads as TGTGCCAGCTCACCAATACTAGGTTTCAATGAGCAGTTCTTC. The variable domain in full, with the rest retrieved from reference TRBV18 and TRBJ2-1, is NAGVMQNPRHLVRRRGQEARLRCSPMKGHSHVYWYRQLPEEGLKFMVYLQKENIIDESGMPKERFSAEFPKEGPSILRIQQVVRGDSAAYFCASSPILGFNEQFFGPGTRLTVL.

This clonotype was observed many times. This sequence joins TRBV29-1 and TRBJ2-2; D possibly corresponds to TRBD1 (6 bases). This CDR3 comprises 14 residues. The ends were cut back, 7 bases at V and 3 bases at J, with 15 bases in the middle. The germline gives CDR1 SQVTM, CDR2 ANQGSEA. CDR3 in DNA: TGCAGCGCAGTAGTGGGGGCCTACACCGGGGAGCTGTTTTTT. Residues: CSAVVGAYTGELFF.

This clonotype was seen a few times. The chain has TRBV10-3 and TRBJ2-3; D is unresolved. Looked up from germline, CDR1 is ENHRY and CDR2 is SYGVKD. The V and J ends lost 3 bases and 2 bases respectively, with 6 bases between them. The CDR3 has 13 residues. The CDR3 sequence: CAISEGNTDTQYF. The CDR3 region has the DNA TGTGCCATCAGTGAAGGAAACACAGATACGCAGTATTTT.

This clonotype was seen a handful of times. This chain's CDR3 is CSARDLVDSGANVLTF. The CDR3 DNA reads TGCAGTGCTAGAGATTTGGTTGACTCTGGGGCCAACGTCCTGACTTTC. This chain links TRBV20-1 with TRBJ2-6; D uncertain. Trimming took 0 bases from V and 0 from J, leaving 9 bases between them. The CDR3 has 16 amino acids. The germline V gene has CDR1 DFQATT and CDR2 SNEGSKA (reference sequence).

The chain is built from TRBV6-5 and TRBJ1-4; 10 nucleotides align to TRBD1. Trimming removed 2 bases from V and 8 bases from J; junction bases left unmatched: 5. The germline CDR1 and CDR2 sequences are MNHEY and SVGAGI. CDR3 length: 15 amino acids. The CDR3 protein is CASSYRQGAKEKLFF. The CDR3 DNA follows: TGTGCCAGCAGTTACCGACAGGGGGCGAAGGAAAAACTGTTTTTT.

In its sample, this clonotype was seen a few times. J is TRBJ2-7 and V is TRBV27; D remains unclear. Germline CDR1 and CDR2: MNHEY and SMNVEV (reference sequence). Deletions cut 2 bases from V and 4 bases from J, with 9 bases between. The length of the CDR3 is 13 residues. The CDR3: CASSLRQRYEQYF. The CDR3 DNA reads as TGTGCCAGCAGTTTAAGACAACGATACGAGCAGTACTTC.

The rearrangement uses TRBV6-2 or TRBV6-3 and TRBJ2-3; D gene unclear. CDR1 and CDR2 from the germline V gene are MNHEY and SVGEGT. V shed 5 bases and J shed 0 bases, with 15 bases lying between them. The CDR3 loop spans 16 amino acids. The CDR3 loop is CASSGTRSRSTDTQYF. The CDR3 DNA sequence: TGTGCCAGCAGTGGAACTCGAAGCCGCAGCACAGATACGCAGTATTTT.

This clonotype was picked up a small number of times. The chain employs TRBV3-1 and TRBJ1-5; D is unresolved. Germline V lookup: CDR1 LGHDT, CDR2 YNNKEL (reference sequence). The V gene lost 1 base and the J gene lost 6 bases, with 7 bases spanning the gap. This CDR3 has 13 residues. The CDR3 DNA follows: TGTGCCAGCAGCCAAGGTGTGAGTCAGCCCCAGCATTTT. Its protein is CASSQGVSQPQHF.

This clonotype was detected only a few times. The germline gene is not matched at one end of the junction; a read error may be the cause. The chain recombines TRBV20-1 with TRBJ1-2, with D unresolved. CDR1 is DFQATT and CDR2 is SNEGSKA in the germline V gene (reference sequence). The CDR3 length is 14 residues. In DNA form, the CDR3 reads TGCAGTGCCAGAGTTGGAACCTCTAACTATGGCTACACCTTC. Translation gives CSARVGTSNYGYTF.

The genes are TRBV4-2 and TRBJ1-2; no definite D call. Germline V gene sequence: CDR1 LGHNA, CDR2 YNFKEQ. The length of the CDR3 is 16 residues. V was cut by 4 bases and J by 2 bases, with 17 bases left in between. The CDR3 protein is CASSPTASPVNYGYTF. DNA for the CDR3: TGTGCCAGCAGCCCGACTGCTTCGCCTGTCAACTATGGCTACACCTTC.

Only a few counts were recorded for this clonotype. This chain connects TRBV6-2 or TRBV6-3 to TRBJ2-6; D may be TRBD1 (5 bases). CDR1 is MNHEY, CDR2 SVGEGT, per germline. This CDR3 comprises 14 residues. V was shortened by 7 bases and J by 8 bases, with 15 bases between the two germline ends. The CDR3 reads CASNTPAGSNVLTF. The CDR3 nucleotides read TGTGCCAGCAACACGCCGGCAGGGTCCAACGTCCTGACTTTC.

This clonotype has just a few counts. The genes are TRBV5-4 and TRBJ2-1; D call uncertain. The CDR3 consists of 17 residues. Germline CDR1 is SGHNT and CDR2 is YYREEE (reference sequence). V lost 2 bases, J lost 0 bases, and 15 bases lay in between. CDR3: CASSFSGLLSSYNEQFF. CDR3 nucleotide sequence: TGTGCCAGCAGCTTCAGTGGGCTACTGAGCTCCTACAATGAGCAGTTCTTC.

The chain couples TRBV5-1 to TRBJ1-1; D is undetermined. Per the germline V gene, CDR1 is SGHRS and CDR2 is YFSETQ. V was trimmed by 1 base and J by 1 base, leaving 11 bases between them. The CDR3 has 15 residues. The CDR3: CASSLTPLGNTEAFF. The CDR3, as DNA: TGCGCCAGCAGCTTGACTCCCCTAGGGAACACTGAAGCTTTCTTT.

This clonotype was counted only a few times. V gene TRBV5-1 combines with J gene TRBJ2-3; maybe TRBD1 (5 bases). The CDR3 has 13 residues. V was cut by 6 bases and J by 3 bases, with 11 bases left in between. Germline loops: CDR1 SGHRS, CDR2 YFSETQ. CDR3 DNA sequence: TGCGCCAGCAACGCGCGACAGACAGATACGCAGTATTTT. Its translation is CASNARQTDTQYF.